A single sample gave rise to the 30 T cell receptor beta chains below, sequenced in a study of blood T cell repertoires in COVID-19. Clones were sequenced by immunoSEQ multiplex PCR, and TCRdb holds only the in-frame ones, with some missing. Seen here are around 250,000 clones, around 86% observed once, and the top ten hold about 12%. Sequences were obtained from peripheral blood. These receptor sequences come from an elderly man with acute or convalescent COVID-19.

The chain carries TRBV6-2 or TRBV6-3 and TRBJ2-2, with D perhaps TRBD2 (6 bases). The germline CDR1 and CDR2 sequences are MNHEY and SVGEGT. This CDR3 spans 16 amino acids. With 6 bases removed from V and 6 bases from J, the gap between germline ends came to 20 bases. DNA of the CDR3: TGTGCCAGCAGCCCCATGGGGCAGGGAGGCGCCGGGGAGCTGTTTTTT. It specifies CASSPMGQGGAGELFF.

The rearrangement links TRBV19 to TRBJ2-2; no reliable D call. The CDR3 runs to 14 residues. Looked up from germline, CDR1 is LNHDA and CDR2 is SQIVND (reference sequence). The ends were cut back, 1 base at V and 1 base at J, with 4 bases in the middle. This chain's CDR3 is CASSIVQNTGELFF. CDR3 sequence (DNA): TGTGCCAGTAGTATAGTACAGAACACCGGGGAGCTGTTTTTT.

This chain connects TRBV15 to TRBJ2-6, with TRBD1 as a possible D gene (5 bases). Between the trimmed V and J ends, which lost 1 base and 1 base, there was a span of 5 bases. Germline-derived CDR1 and CDR2 are LNHNV and YYDKDF (reference sequence). This CDR3 contains 15 residues. CDR3 loop: CATSRAGSGANVLTF. The CDR3 nucleotides read TGTGCCACCAGCAGAGCAGGGTCTGGGGCCAACGTCCTGACTTTC. The entire variable domain, with the rest obtained from reference TRBV15 and TRBJ2-6, is as follows: DAMVIQNPRYQVTQFGKPVTLSCSQTLNHNVMYWYQQKSSQAPKLLFHYYDKDFNNEADTPDNFQSRRPNTSFCFLDIRSPGLGDTAMYLCATSRAGSGANVLTFGAGSRLTVL.

V usage is TRBV27 and J usage is TRBJ1-5; TRBD1 is a possible D gene (5 bases). The length of the CDR3 is 15 residues. V shed 4 bases and J shed 5 bases, with 15 bases lying between them. Germline loops: CDR1 MNHEY, CDR2 SMNVEV (reference sequence). DNA for the CDR3: TGTGCCAGCAGTTACGAGGGACTGCGAGATCAGCCCCAGCATTTT. Its protein product is CASSYEGLRDQPQHF.

V is TRBV28 and J is TRBJ2-1; 9 nucleotides agree with TRBD2. The CDR3 is 21 residues long. Germline trimming cut 5 bases from V and 0 bases from J; bases unmatched to any gene: 20. From germline, CDR1 is MDHEN and CDR2 SYDVKM. CDR3 residues: CASSPLRSGGPPLSSYNEQFF. The CDR3 bases are TGTGCCAGCAGTCCCCTACGGAGCGGGGGGCCCCCCCTGAGCTCCTACAATGAGCAGTTCTTC.

This rearrangement joins TRBV29-1 to TRBJ1-1; D call uncertain. The CDR3 is 11 amino acids. The ends were cut back, 4 bases at V and 1 base at J, with 4 bases in the middle. CDR1 SQVTM and CDR2 ANQGSEA come from the germline V gene. DNA of the CDR3: TGCAGCGTTGGCAGGAACACTGAAGCTTTCTTT. Translating it yields CSVGRNTEAFF.

The CDR3 protein is CASSPGQGLFWAFF. For the CDR3, the DNA is TGTGCCAGCTCACCTGGACAGGGGCTTTTCTGGGCTTTCTTT. The chain has TRBV18 and TRBJ1-1; 9 bases fit TRBD1. V was clipped by 3 bases and J by 11 bases; unmatched bases: 10. There are 14 residues in the CDR3. The germline V gene has CDR1 KGHSH and CDR2 LQKENI.

This clone showed up just a few times. The chain is built from TRBV5-1 and TRBJ1-1; unclear D gene. The ends were cut back, 2 bases at V and 5 bases at J, with 10 bases in the middle. CDR1 and CDR2 from the germline V gene are SGHRS and YFSETQ. The CDR3 has 13 residues. In DNA form, the CDR3 reads TGCGCCAGCAGCTTCGAACAGTTGACTGAAGCTTTCTTT. Its protein product is CASSFEQLTEAFF.

V gene TRBV24-1 combines with J gene TRBJ2-1; perhaps TRBD2 as D (6 bases). Germline assignment: CDR1 KGHDR and CDR2 SFDVKD. This CDR3 comprises 17 residues. V was trimmed by 1 base and J by 0 bases, leaving 12 bases between them. The CDR3 DNA follows: TGTGCCACCAGTGATTTTCCCGGGACTGGCTCCTACAATGAGCAGTTCTTC. Amino acids: CATSDFPGTGSYNEQFF.

Only one count was recorded for this clone. J is TRBJ2-7 and V is TRBV28, with 11 bases that match TRBD1. The CDR3 contains 15 residues. CDR1 is MDHEN and CDR2 is SYDVKM in the germline V gene. The trim removed 6 bases at V and 2 bases at J, leaving 6 bases unmatched. This CDR3 is CASRVGTGGPYEQYF. CDR3 bases: TGTGCCAGCAGGGTCGGGACAGGGGGTCCCTACGAGCAGTACTTC.

The chain couples TRBV6-1 to TRBJ1-2; 11 bases align to TRBD1. Trimming at V came to 3 bases and at J to 3 bases, leaving 0 bases not matched to a gene. The germline CDR1 and CDR2 sequences are MNHNS and SASEGT. The CDR3 covers 14 residues. The CDR3: CASSEGQGDYGYTF. For the CDR3, the DNA is TGTGCCAGCAGTGAGGGACAGGGGGACTATGGCTACACCTTC.

The V call is TRBV11-2, the J call TRBJ2-3, with D perhaps TRBD2 (6 bases). With 1 base removed from V and 1 base from J, the gap between germline ends came to 15 bases. Germline CDR1 is SGHAT and CDR2 is FQNNGV. The CDR3 extends over 17 amino acids. CDR3 in DNA: TGTGCCAGCAGCTTAGGGCTCCTAGCGACACGCACAGATACGCAGTATTTT. Amino acid sequence: CASSLGLLATRTDTQYF.

This rearrangement joins TRBV5-1 to TRBJ1-1; 8 nucleotides agree with TRBD1. J lost 4 bases, V lost 2 bases, and 10 bases had no gene match. CDR1 is SGHRS, CDR2 YFSETQ, per germline. This CDR3 comprises 16 residues. CDR3 sequence reads: CASSFRGRQSGTEAFF. The CDR3 coding sequence is TGCGCCAGCAGCTTCAGGGGGCGCCAGTCGGGCACTGAAGCTTTCTTT.

The chain employs TRBV28 and TRBJ2-1; TRBD1 matches 12 bases. The CDR3 is 16 amino acids. The germline CDR1 and CDR2 sequences are MDHEN and SYDVKM. Unmatched junction bases numbered 8, after V lost 5 bases and J lost 6 bases. For the CDR3, the DNA is TGTGCCAGCAGTCCTCCGGGACAGGGGGCCCCCAATGAGCAGTTCTTC. Amino acids: CASSPPGQGAPNEQFF. The full variable domain, with the rest looked up from reference TRBV28 and TRBJ2-1, is DVKVTQSSRYLVKRTGEKVFLECVQDMDHENMFWYRQDPGLGLRLIYFSYDVKMKEKGDIPEGYSVSREKKERFSLILESASTNQTSMYLCASSPPGQGAPNEQFFGPGTRLTVL.

This rearrangement joins TRBV9 to TRBJ2-3, with D perhaps TRBD2 (6 bases). This CDR3 contains 13 residues. CDR1 and CDR2 from the germline V gene are SGDLS and YYNGEE. Trimming took 0 bases from V and 6 from J, leaving 8 bases between them. The DNA of the CDR3 is TGTGCCAGCAGCGTAGGTGGGAGGGATACGCAGTATTTT. Amino acids: CASSVGGRDTQYF.

The rearrangement joins TRBV2 to TRBJ1-6; unclear D gene. The CDR3 covers 14 residues. Germline V gene lookup returns CDR1 SNHLY and CDR2 FYNNEI. Trimming took off 1 base at V and 10 bases at J, with 11 bases between the two ends. Here the CDR3 DNA reads TGTGCCAGCAGTGAAGGAGGGAGCTTGTCACCCCTCCACTTT. The encoded protein is CASSEGGSLSPLHF.

The chain recombines TRBV3-1 (or the pseudogene TRBV3-2) with TRBJ2-1; possible D gene TRBD2, 6 bases. The germline CDR1 and CDR2 sequences are LGHDT and YNNKEL (reference sequence). The CDR3 runs 16 residues. The V end was cut by 4 bases, the J end by 7 bases, with 20 bases between. Here the CDR3 DNA reads TGTGCCAGCAGCCTACTTCGGGGCGGGATCAAGAATGAGCAGTTCTTC. Its translation: CASSLLRGGIKNEQFF.

A remark on this clone: An end of the junction differs from the germline gene, which may be a read error. In DNA, the CDR3 is TGTGCTAGCAGCCCAGGGACAGTGAACACCGGGGAGCTGTTTTTT. It specifies CASSPGTVNTGELFF. J is TRBJ2-2 and V is TRBV7-7, with TRBD1 identical over 7 bases. CDR1 is SSHAT and CDR2 is FNYEAQ in the germline V gene (reference sequence). This CDR3 is built from 15 residues.

The chain uses TRBV19 and TRBJ2-2; TRBD1 matches at 9 bases. The CDR3 totals 17 residues. V gave up 6 bases and J gave up 3 bases; unmatched junction bases: 11. Germline CDR1 reads LNHDA; CDR2 reads SQIVND (reference sequence). DNA of the CDR3: TGTGCCAGTAGACGAGAACAGGGGGCAAGTTACACCGGGGAGCTGTTTTTT. Protein sequence: CASRREQGASYTGELFF. The complete variable domain, with remaining parts taken from reference TRBV19 and TRBJ2-2, reads DGGITQSPKYLFRKEGQNVTLSCEQNLNHDAMYWYRQDPGQGLRLIYYSQIVNDFQKGDIAEGYSVSREKKESFPLTVTSAQKNPTAFYLCASRREQGASYTGELFFGEGSRLTVL.

CDR3 sequence reads: CASSVGLGTANTEAFF. CDR3 nucleotides: TGTGCCAGCAGCGTAGGCCTCGGGACAGCGAACACTGAAGCTTTCTTT. The V call is TRBV9, the J call TRBJ1-1; 7 bases are a match to TRBD1. The germline gives CDR1 SGDLS, CDR2 YYNGEE. This CDR3 has 16 amino acids. V shed 0 bases and J 1 base; nucleotides not matched to a gene: 6.

Turning to this clone: The junction and the germline gene differ at one end; a read error may be behind it. V and J are TRBV19 and TRBJ2-1; the match to TRBD2 covers 10 bases. Germline-derived CDR1 and CDR2 are LNHDA and SQIVND (reference sequence). CDR3 length: 17 residues. CDR3 sequence reads: CASKAAGGPGSYNEQFF. The CDR3 nucleotides are TGTGCGAGTAAGGCAGCGGGGGGGCCAGGATCCTACAATGAGCAGTTCTTC.

The rearrangement joins TRBV6-5 to TRBJ1-6; D unclear. Trimming pared 6 bases from V and 13 bases from J, leaving 10 bases between. The V gene's germline CDR1 is MNHEY and CDR2 SVGAGI. The CDR3 is made up of 11 amino acids. In DNA, the CDR3 is TGTGCCAGCAGCCAACTCGGTCCCCTCCACTTT. The encoded protein is CASSQLGPLHF.

The rearrangement links TRBV6-2 or TRBV6-3 to TRBJ1-2; TRBD1 matches 7 bases. The CDR3 extends over 14 amino acids. J was trimmed by 3 bases and V by 6 bases; bases with no gene match: 7. From germline, CDR1 is MNHEY and CDR2 SVGEGT. CDR3: CASRPTGADYGYTF. The CDR3 DNA reads TGTGCCAGCAGGCCTACAGGGGCGGACTATGGCTACACCTTC.

This clone was seen more than once but under ten times. The chain couples TRBV29-1 to TRBJ1-5; weak D call: TRBD1 (5 bases). CDR1 is SQVTM and CDR2 is ANQGSEA in the germline V gene. V lost 4 bases and J 4 bases, leaving 14 bases between the germline ends. This CDR3 is built from 14 residues. Here the CDR3 DNA reads TGCAGCGTTGTGAGCGGGGGAGGTAATCAGCCCCAGCATTTT. Residues: CSVVSGGGNQPQHF.

The CDR3 sequence is CASSPLAPGTTDTQYF. DNA of the CDR3: TGTGCCAGCTCACCCCTAGCGCCTGGTACCACAGATACGCAGTATTTT. The rearrangement joins TRBV18 to TRBJ2-3, with D perhaps matching TRBD2 (6 bases). The CDR3 extends over 16 amino acids. Looked up from germline, CDR1 is KGHSH and CDR2 is LQKENI. Trimming removed 3 bases from V and 2 bases from J, with 15 bases in between.

This clone was observed once. The J gene is TRBJ1-1, the V gene TRBV7-6; 7 bases are a match to TRBD1. This CDR3 region has 16 residues. V shed 5 bases, J shed 6 bases, and the junction held 15 bases outside the gene matches. Germline CDR1 is SGHVS and CDR2 is FNYEAQ. As DNA, the CDR3 is TGTGCCAGCAGCCCCCTTAAGCAGGGGGTCTTCGCTGAAGCTTTCTTT. The encoded protein is CASSPLKQGVFAEAFF.

The chain uses TRBV19 and TRBJ1-1, with TRBD1 matching 8 bases. The CDR3 loop spans 16 amino acids. The germline CDR1 and CDR2 sequences are LNHDA and SQIVND (reference sequence). The trim removed 5 bases at V and 1 base at J, leaving 9 bases unmatched. The CDR3, as DNA: TGTGCCAGTAGTCCAACAGGGGGGATTGGGAACACTGAAGCTTTCTTT. Encoded protein: CASSPTGGIGNTEAFF.

The CDR3 here is CASSPAGQGGYTF. The CDR3, as DNA: TGTGCCAGCAGCCCCGCGGGACAGGGAGGCTACACCTTC. J is TRBJ1-2 and V is TRBV7-9; 9 bases are shared with TRBD1. Germline V gene sequence: CDR1 SEHNR, CDR2 FQNEAQ (reference sequence). The J segment lost 8 bases and the V segment lost 5 bases, leaving 6 bases of the junction unmatched. CDR3 length: 13 amino acids.

The genes are TRBV2 and TRBJ2-3, with 10 bases matching TRBD2. The CDR3 totals 14 residues. The germline gives CDR1 SNHLY, CDR2 FYNNEI. J lost 4 bases, V lost 8 bases, and 6 bases had no gene match. The CDR3 protein is CASVGTSVADTQYF. In nucleotides, the CDR3 is TGTGCCAGCGTCGGGACTAGCGTAGCAGATACGCAGTATTTT.

A few counts support this clone. The V call is TRBV15, the J call TRBJ1-6; 11 nucleotides line up with TRBD1. CDR3 length: 16 amino acids. Losses at the gene ends were 3 bases for V and 10 bases for J; bases not matched to a gene: 8. The V gene's germline CDR1 is LNHNV and CDR2 YYDKDF (reference sequence). CDR3 nucleotides: TGTGCCACCAGCAGTGCATTGGACAGGGGGCTATCACCCCTCCACTTT. Its translation: CATSSALDRGLSPLHF.